The 16 T cell receptor beta chains given below trace back to one sample, sequenced in a study of blood T cell repertoires in COVID-19. Using immunoSEQ multiplex PCR, the repertoire was profiled, and TCRdb retains in-frame clones only, with some absent. The repertoire consists of about 160,000 clones, with roughly four fifths occurring once and the leading ten covering about a tenth. What was sequenced was peripheral blood. The receptors were gathered from a human donor in a cohort sampled during active COVID-19.

The chain links TRBV7-2 to TRBJ2-3, with no clear D. Per germline, CDR1 SGHTA and CDR2 FQGNSA. V lost 1 base and J 4 bases, leaving 9 bases between the germline ends. This CDR3 has 14 residues. DNA for the CDR3: TGTGCCAGCAGCTTAGATGGCTCCCCAGATACGCAGTATTTT. This codes for CASSLDGSPDTQYF.

V gene TRBV6-2 or TRBV6-3 combines with J gene TRBJ1-5, with D possibly being TRBD1 (5 bases). Trimming left V 5 bases short and J 6 bases short, with 14 bases between. This CDR3 region has 14 residues. The germline gives CDR1 MNHEY, CDR2 SVGEGT. CDR3 amino acids: CASSPDTISQPQHF. Written as DNA, the CDR3 is TGTGCCAGCAGTCCGGACACTATCTCTCAGCCCCAGCATTTT.

This chain connects TRBV10-1 to TRBJ1-1; TRBD1 aligns across 8 bases. V shed 6 bases and J 6 bases; nucleotides not matched to a gene: 9. CDR1 is WNHNN and CDR2 is SYGVQD in the germline V gene (reference sequence). This CDR3 has 14 residues. The CDR3 DNA is TGCGCCAGCAGCCCCGGGACAGGATTCTCTGAAGCTTTCTTT. This encodes CASSPGTGFSEAFF.

The chain uses TRBV19 and TRBJ2-1; D is possibly TRBD2 (7 bases). Germline CDR1 is LNHDA and CDR2 is SQIVND (reference sequence). CDR3 size: 13 residues. V lost 5 bases and J 8 bases, leaving 13 bases between the germline ends. The CDR3 coding sequence is TGTGCCAGTAGTGAACAGGGAGGGGATGAGCAGTTCTTC. Translated: CASSEQGGDEQFF.

The chain joins TRBV4-3 to TRBJ2-5; TRBD1 might be the D (5 bases). The CDR3 has 16 residues. Germline CDR1 reads LGHNA; CDR2 reads YSLEER. The V end lost 2 bases, the J end lost 4 bases, and 17 bases lay between the germline ends. The chain's CDR3 is CASSQMGLQARETQYF. The CDR3 region has the DNA TGCGCCAGCAGCCAAATGGGGTTACAGGCTCGAGAGACCCAGTACTTC.

The chain couples TRBV2 to TRBJ1-5; maybe TRBD1 (6 bases). The CDR3 is 14 residues long. Germline CDR1 and CDR2: SNHLY and FYNNEI. With 6 bases removed from V and 0 bases from J, the gap between germline ends came to 9 bases. The CDR3 loop reads CASRTTGSNQPQHF. CDR3 nucleotide sequence: TGTGCCAGCAGAACGACAGGTAGCAATCAGCCCCAGCATTTT.

The chain has TRBV9 and TRBJ2-1, with 9 bases that match TRBD2. CDR1 and CDR2 (germline): SGDLS, YYNGEE. The CDR3 sequence is 17 residues long. The junction had 12 bases not matched to a gene; V was cut back by 0 bases and J by 8 bases. For the CDR3, the DNA is TGTGCCAGCAGCGTAGGGGGACTAGCTCGAGGCGACTATGAGCAGTTCTTC. Translation: CASSVGGLARGDYEQFF.

CDR3 in DNA: TGTGCCAGCAGCCCTAGCGGAGGCAACAATGAGCAGTTCTTC. Translated, it gives CASSPSGGNNEQFF. This sequence joins TRBV7-3 and TRBJ2-1; 7 bases line up with TRBD2. Germline V gives CDR1 SGHTA, CDR2 FQGTGA. The CDR3 loop spans 14 amino acids. Trimming at V came to 5 bases and at J to 5 bases, leaving 6 bases not matched to a gene.

V usage is TRBV21-1 and J usage is TRBJ2-6; the table's D call TRBD2 went unverified against the DNA. TRBV21-1 is marked as a pseudogene. The CDR3 covers 17 residues. The DNA for the CDR3 is TGTGCCAGCAGCACGCCCAGACGGGGCTCTGGGGCCAACGTCCTGACTTTC. This codes for CASSTPRRGSGANVLTF.

This rearrangement joins TRBV11-3 to TRBJ2-2; 9 bases are shared with TRBD2. In germline, CDR1 is SGHNT, CDR2 YENEEA. J lost 5 bases, V lost 5 bases, and 9 bases had no gene match. The CDR3 is made up of 16 amino acids. CDR3 sequence (DNA): TGTGCCAGCAGCGATGAAGCGGGGGGTTGGACCGGGGAGCTGTTTTTT. Its protein product is CASSDEAGGWTGELFF. Based on the CDR3 plus reference TRBV11-3 and TRBJ2-2, the full variable domain is EAGVVQSPRYKIIEKKQPVAFWCNPISGHNTLYWYLQNLGQGPELLIRYENEEAVDDSQLPKDRFSAERLKGVDSTLKIQPAELGDSAVYLCASSDEAGGWTGELFFGEGSRLTVL.

The chain has TRBV12-5 and TRBJ2-1, with TRBD2 as a possible D gene (6 bases). Trimming removed 7 bases from V and 0 bases from J, with 16 bases in between. The CDR3 covers 16 residues. CDR1 and CDR2 from the germline V gene are LGHNT and FRNRAP. The CDR3 bases are TGTGCTAGTGTCCTACTGGTAGCGGCCTCCTACAATGAGCAGTTCTTC. This encodes CASVLLVAASYNEQFF.

The J gene is TRBJ1-2, the V gene TRBV4-3; 9 positions match TRBD1. CDR1 LGHNA and CDR2 YSLEER come from the germline V gene. The CDR3 contains 17 residues. The V segment lost 0 bases and the J segment 2 bases; nucleotides outside the gene matches: 7. The DNA of the CDR3 is TGCGCCAGCAGCCAAGACCTTGGGACAGGGTCAAACTATGGCTACACCTTC. This codes for CASSQDLGTGSNYGYTF.

The chain carries TRBV15 and TRBJ1-6, with D uncertain. Germline CDR1 LNHNV, CDR2 YYDKDF (reference sequence). V lost 0 bases and J lost 8, with 11 bases in between. The CDR3 is 15 amino acids. The CDR3 sequence is CATSRDTSRDSPLHF. DNA for the CDR3: TGTGCCACCAGCAGAGATACGAGCCGCGATTCACCCCTCCACTTT.

The V gene is TRBV19, the J gene TRBJ1-1; TRBD1 is a possible D gene (5 bases). V shed 7 bases and J shed 2 bases, with 14 bases lying between them. The CDR3 loop spans 14 amino acids. CDR1 and CDR2 from the germline V gene are LNHDA and SQIVND (reference sequence). The CDR3 coding sequence is TGTGCCAGTACCCTGGGGGGGGTCAACACTGAAGCTTTCTTT. It is translated as CASTLGGVNTEAFF.

V and J are TRBV19 and TRBJ2-5, with D tentatively TRBD2 (7 bases). Germline CDR1 is LNHDA and CDR2 is SQIVND (reference sequence). V was cut by 11 bases and J by 2 bases, with 18 bases left in between. The CDR3 is 14 residues long. The CDR3 sequence is CASTGASGQETQYF. The CDR3 DNA is TGTGCCTCTACGGGGGCTAGCGGACAAGAGACCCAGTACTTC.

The V call is TRBV5-8, the J call TRBJ1-1; the match to TRBD1 covers 7 bases. Germline CDR1 SGHTS, CDR2 YDEGEE. CDR3 length: 14 residues. The V and J ends lost 7 bases and 4 bases, in that order; junction bases with no gene match: 10. CDR3 in amino acids: CASVLEGAVTEAFF. The CDR3 region has the DNA TGTGCCAGCGTATTGGAGGGGGCGGTCACTGAAGCTTTCTTT.